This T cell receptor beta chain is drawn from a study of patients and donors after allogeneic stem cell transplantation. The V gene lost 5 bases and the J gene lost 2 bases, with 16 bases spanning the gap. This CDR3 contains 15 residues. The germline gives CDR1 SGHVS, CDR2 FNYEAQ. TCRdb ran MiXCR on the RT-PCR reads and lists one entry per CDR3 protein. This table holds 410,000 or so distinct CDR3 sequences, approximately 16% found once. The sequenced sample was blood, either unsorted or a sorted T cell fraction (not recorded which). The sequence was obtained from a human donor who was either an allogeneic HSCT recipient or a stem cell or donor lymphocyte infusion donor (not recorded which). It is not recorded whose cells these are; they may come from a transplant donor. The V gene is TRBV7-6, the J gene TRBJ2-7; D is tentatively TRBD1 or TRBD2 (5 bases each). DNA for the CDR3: TGTGCCAGCAGCCGTAGAGGGGCGAGTACCTACGAGCAGTACTTC. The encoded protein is CASSRRGASTYEQYF.